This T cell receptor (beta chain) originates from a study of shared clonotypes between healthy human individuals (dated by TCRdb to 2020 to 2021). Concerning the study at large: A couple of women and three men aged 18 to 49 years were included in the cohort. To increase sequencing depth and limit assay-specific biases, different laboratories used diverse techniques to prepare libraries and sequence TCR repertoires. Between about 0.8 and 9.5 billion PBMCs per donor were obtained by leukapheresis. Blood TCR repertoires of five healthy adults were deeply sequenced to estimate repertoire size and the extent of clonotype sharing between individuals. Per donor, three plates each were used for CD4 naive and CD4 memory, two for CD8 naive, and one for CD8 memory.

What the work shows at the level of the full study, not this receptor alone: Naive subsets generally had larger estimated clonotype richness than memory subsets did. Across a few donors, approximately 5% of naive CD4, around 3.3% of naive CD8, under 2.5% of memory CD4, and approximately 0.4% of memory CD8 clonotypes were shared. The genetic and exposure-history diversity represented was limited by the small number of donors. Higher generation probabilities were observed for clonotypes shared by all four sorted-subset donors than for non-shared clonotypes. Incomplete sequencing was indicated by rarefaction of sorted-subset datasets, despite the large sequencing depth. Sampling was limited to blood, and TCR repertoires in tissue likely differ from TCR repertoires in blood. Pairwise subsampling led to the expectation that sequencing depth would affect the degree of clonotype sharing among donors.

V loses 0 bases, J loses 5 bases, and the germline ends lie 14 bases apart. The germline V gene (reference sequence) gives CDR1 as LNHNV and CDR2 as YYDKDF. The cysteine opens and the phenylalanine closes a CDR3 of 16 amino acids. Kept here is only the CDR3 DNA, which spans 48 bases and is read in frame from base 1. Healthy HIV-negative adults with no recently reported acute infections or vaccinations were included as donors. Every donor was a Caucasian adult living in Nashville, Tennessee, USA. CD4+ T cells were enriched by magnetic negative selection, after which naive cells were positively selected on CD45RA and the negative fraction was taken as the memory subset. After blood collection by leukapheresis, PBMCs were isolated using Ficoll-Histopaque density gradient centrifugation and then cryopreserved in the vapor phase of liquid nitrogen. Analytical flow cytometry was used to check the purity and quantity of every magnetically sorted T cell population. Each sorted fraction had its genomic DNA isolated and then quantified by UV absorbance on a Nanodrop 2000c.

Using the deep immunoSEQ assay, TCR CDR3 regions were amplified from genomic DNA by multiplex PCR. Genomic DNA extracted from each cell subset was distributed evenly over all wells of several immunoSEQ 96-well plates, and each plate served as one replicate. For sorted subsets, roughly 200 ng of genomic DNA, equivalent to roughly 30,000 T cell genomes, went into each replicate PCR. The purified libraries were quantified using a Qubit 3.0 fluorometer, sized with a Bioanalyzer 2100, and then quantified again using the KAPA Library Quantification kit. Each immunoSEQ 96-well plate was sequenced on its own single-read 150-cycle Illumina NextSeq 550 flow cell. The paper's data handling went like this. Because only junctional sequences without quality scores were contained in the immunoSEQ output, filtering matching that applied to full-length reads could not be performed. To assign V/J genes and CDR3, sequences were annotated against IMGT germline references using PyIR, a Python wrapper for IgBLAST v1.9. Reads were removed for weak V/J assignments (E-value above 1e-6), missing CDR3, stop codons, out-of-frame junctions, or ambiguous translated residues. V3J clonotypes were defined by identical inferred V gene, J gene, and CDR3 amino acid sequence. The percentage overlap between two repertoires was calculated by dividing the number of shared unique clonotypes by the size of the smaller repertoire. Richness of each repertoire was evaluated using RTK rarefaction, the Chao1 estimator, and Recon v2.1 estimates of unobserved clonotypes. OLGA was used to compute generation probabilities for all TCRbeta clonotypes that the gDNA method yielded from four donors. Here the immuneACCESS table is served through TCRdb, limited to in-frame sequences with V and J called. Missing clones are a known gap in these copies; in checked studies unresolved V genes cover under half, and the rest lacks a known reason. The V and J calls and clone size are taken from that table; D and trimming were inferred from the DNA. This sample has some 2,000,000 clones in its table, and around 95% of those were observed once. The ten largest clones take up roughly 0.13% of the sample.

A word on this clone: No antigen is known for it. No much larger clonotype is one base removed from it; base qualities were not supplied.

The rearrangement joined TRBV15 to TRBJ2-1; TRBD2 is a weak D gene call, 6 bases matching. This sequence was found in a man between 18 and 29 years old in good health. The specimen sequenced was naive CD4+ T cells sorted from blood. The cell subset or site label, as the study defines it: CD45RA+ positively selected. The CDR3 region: CATSRDGGLINNEQFF. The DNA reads TGTGCCACCAGCAGAGATGGAGGGCTTATAAACAATGAGCAGTTCTTC. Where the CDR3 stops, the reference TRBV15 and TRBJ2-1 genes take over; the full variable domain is DAMVIQNPRYQVTQFGKPVTLSCSQTLNHNVMYWYQQKSSQAPKLLFHYYDKDFNNEADTPDNFQSRRPNTSFCFLDIRSPGLGDTAMYLCATSRDGGLINNEQFFGPGTRLTVL.